This TCR beta chain was sequenced in a study of OX40 agonist ivuxolimab in advanced cancers. The protocol was immunoSEQ multiplex PCR, while the TCRdb copy is restricted to in-frame clones and leaves out a portion. The sample gives 70,000 to 80,000 clones, approximately 90% of which show up once; about 0.42% is in the top ten. The CDR3 runs to 13 residues. Germline CDR1 reads KGHSH; CDR2 reads LQKENI. The trim removed 6 bases at V and 7 bases at J, leaving 6 bases unmatched. This sequence originates from an adult with an advanced solid tumor such as melanoma, head and neck, liver or kidney cancer. The gene calls are TRBV18 and TRBJ2-1; TRBD2 matches at 7 bases. Here the sequenced sample was CD4+ or CD8+ T cells sorted from blood, taken in a trial of the OX40 agonist ivuxolimab. The DNA for the CDR3 is TGTGCCAGCTCGTTTGGGACTACAAATGAGCAGTTCTTC. Translated, it gives CASSFGTTNEQFF.